A single sample is the source of the 13 T cell receptor beta chains below, sequenced in a study of a mutant IDH1 vaccine in newly diagnosed glioma. Produced via immunoSEQ multiplex PCR; TCRdb's table is partial and in-frame only. The sample yields 60,000 or so clones, about 81% seen once. Antigen specificity for these receptors is unknown. Time point meaning: week 23, last vaccination. The study gave 300 ug of mutant IDH1 20-mer peptide per vaccine dose, with topical imiquimod. The sequencing used PBMCs, collected from a glioma patient whose treatment included an IDH1 peptide vaccine. Source of these receptors: a middle-aged woman with glioma. Some clones in this sample may be carry-over from other donors' samples.

The chain employs TRBV7-2 and TRBJ2-2, with a weak D call TRBD1 (6 bases). V was trimmed by 5 bases and J by 6 bases, leaving 13 bases between them. The length of the CDR3 is 14 residues. Per germline, CDR1 SGHTA and CDR2 FQGNSA. The CDR3 nucleotides read TGTGCCAGCAGCCGTACCAGGGGTCCCGGGGAGCTGTTTTTT. This codes for CASSRTRGPGELFF. Supplemented by reference TRBV7-2 and TRBJ2-2, the full variable domain reads GAGVSQSPSNKVTEKGKDVELRCDPISGHTALYWYRQSLGQGLEFLIYFQGNSAPDKSGLPSDRFSAERTGGSVSTLTIQRTQQEDSAVYLCASSRTRGPGELFFGEGSRLTVL.

The gene calls are TRBV5-1 and TRBJ2-3, with no clear D. Germline CDR1 is SGHRS and CDR2 is YFSETQ. The V end lost 0 bases, the J end lost 2 bases, and 10 bases lay between the germline ends. This CDR3 spans 15 amino acids. DNA of the CDR3: TGCGCCAGCAGCTTGGCCGTGGGTTTCACAGATACGCAGTATTTT. Encoded protein: CASSLAVGFTDTQYF.

The chain couples TRBV11-2 to TRBJ1-1; 7 bases are a match to TRBD1. V was pared by 4 bases and J by 4 bases, with 6 bases of the junction left unmatched. The CDR3 is 14 amino acids. In germline, CDR1 is SGHAT, CDR2 FQNNGV. This chain's CDR3 is CASSSGGAGTEAFF. CDR3 DNA: TGTGCCAGCAGCTCAGGGGGGGCGGGCACTGAAGCTTTCTTT.

The V and J genes are TRBV7-8 and TRBJ1-5, with a tentative D call TRBD1 (5 bases). Germline V lookup: CDR1 SGHVS, CDR2 FQNEAQ. The length of the CDR3 is 16 residues. The V end was cut by 1 base, the J end by 4 bases, with 14 bases between. The CDR3 spells CASSLGSRTLNQPQHF. The CDR3 DNA follows: TGTGCCAGCAGCTTAGGGTCAAGGACACTAAATCAGCCCCAGCATTTT.

This clone was counted only a few times. CDR3 protein: CASSHGLGRTTKNIQYF. The CDR3 DNA is TGCGCCAGCAGCCACGGACTGGGGCGGACTACCAAAAACATTCAGTACTTC. The rearrangement uses TRBV4-1 and TRBJ2-4; D might be TRBD2 (6 bases). Germline V CDR1 and CDR2: MGHRA, YSYEKL. The length of the CDR3 is 17 residues. V was trimmed by 3 bases and J by 2 bases, leaving 17 bases between them.

This clone has only a few counts. The chain combines TRBV7-9 with TRBJ1-5, with D unresolved. Trimming took 4 bases from V and 2 from J, leaving 12 bases between them. CDR3 size: 15 residues. CDR1 is SEHNR, CDR2 FQNEAQ, per germline (reference sequence). CDR3: CASSSWTVRNQPQHF. The CDR3 bases are TGTGCCAGCAGCTCATGGACTGTCCGCAATCAGCCCCAGCATTTT.

The chain has TRBV5-6 and TRBJ2-7; 9 nucleotides line up with TRBD1. The J segment lost 1 base and the V segment lost 4 bases, leaving 18 bases of the junction unmatched. CDR3 length equals 19 residues. Germline V CDR1 and CDR2: SGHDT, YYEEEE. In DNA, the CDR3 is TGTGCCAGCAGCCTGATTACCGGGACAGGGTTTGGCGAGTCCTACGAGCAGTACTTC. It encodes CASSLITGTGFGESYEQYF.

This chain uses TRBV7-2 with TRBJ2-1, with D tentatively TRBD1 or TRBD2 (5 bases each). CDR3 size: 14 residues. Germline V gene data show CDR1 as SGHTA and CDR2 as FQGNSA. Trimming took off 5 bases at V and 9 bases at J, with 17 bases between the two ends. CDR3 protein: CASSLRTYGAEQFF. Here the CDR3 DNA reads TGTGCCAGCAGCCTCAGGACTTACGGGGCTGAGCAGTTCTTC.

The V call is TRBV5-6, the J call TRBJ2-2; D unresolved. CDR1 is SGHDT, CDR2 YYEEEE, per germline. V lost 3 bases and J lost 4, with 13 bases in between. The CDR3 runs 15 residues. CDR3 sequence: CASSWGPMGTGELFF. The CDR3 DNA reads TGTGCCAGCAGCTGGGGTCCCATGGGCACCGGGGAGCTGTTTTTT.

The genes are TRBV30 and TRBJ1-4; D might be TRBD1 (5 bases). Between the trimmed V and J ends, which lost 2 bases and 5 bases, there was a span of 9 bases. This CDR3 comprises 13 residues. The germline V gene has CDR1 GTSNPN and CDR2 SVGIG (reference sequence). The CDR3 region is CAWSMGPNEKLFF. CDR3 sequence (DNA): TGTGCCTGGAGTATGGGGCCAAATGAAAAACTGTTTTTT.

J is TRBJ1-6 and V is TRBV5-4; 11 nucleotides align to TRBD1. Germline V gene data show CDR1 as SGHNT and CDR2 as YYREEE (reference sequence). V dropped 3 bases and J dropped 9; count of bases not matched to a gene: 8. The CDR3 is 16 residues long. CDR3 coding DNA: TGTGCCAGCAGCTCCAGGGGACAGGGGGGTGCTTCACCCCTCCACTTT. Protein: CASSSRGQGGASPLHF.

Points on this clone: A junction boundary mismatches the germline segment, possibly from a read error. The chain joins TRBV7-9 to TRBJ2-1, with TRBD1 as a possible D gene (5 bases). CDR1 is SEHNR, CDR2 FQNEAQ, per germline (reference sequence). The length of the CDR3 is 16 residues. For the CDR3, the DNA is TGTGCCAGCACCTTACCCTCAGGGCTTTCCTACAATGAGCAGTTCTTC. It codes for CASTLPSGLSYNEQFF. Full variable domain (remainder filled in from reference TRBV7-9 and TRBJ2-1): DTGVSQNPRHKITKRGQNVTFRCDPISEHNRLYWYRQTLGQGPEFLTYFQNEAQLEKSRLLSDRFSAERPKGSFSTLEIQRTEQGDSAMYLCASTLPSGLSYNEQFFGPGTRLTVL.

This clone was counted between two and nine times. The chain has TRBV21-1 and TRBJ1-5; TRBD1, as called in the table, went unchecked against the DNA. TRBV21-1 is given as a pseudogene. The CDR3 consists of 18 residues. For the CDR3, the DNA is TGTGCCAGCAGCAAAGGGGCCGACAGGATTTATAGCAATCAGCCCCAGCATTTT. This codes for CASSKGADRIYSNQPQHF.